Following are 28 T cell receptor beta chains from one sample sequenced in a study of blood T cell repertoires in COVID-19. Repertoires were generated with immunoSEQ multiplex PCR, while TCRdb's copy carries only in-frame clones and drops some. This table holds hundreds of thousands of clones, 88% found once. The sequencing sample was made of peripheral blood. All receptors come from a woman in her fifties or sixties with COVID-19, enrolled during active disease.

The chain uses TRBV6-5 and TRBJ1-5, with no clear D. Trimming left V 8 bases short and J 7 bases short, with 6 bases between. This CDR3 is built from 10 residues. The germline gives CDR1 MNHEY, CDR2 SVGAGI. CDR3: CASGGQPQHF. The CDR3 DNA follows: TGTGCCAGCGGAGGACAGCCCCAGCATTTT.

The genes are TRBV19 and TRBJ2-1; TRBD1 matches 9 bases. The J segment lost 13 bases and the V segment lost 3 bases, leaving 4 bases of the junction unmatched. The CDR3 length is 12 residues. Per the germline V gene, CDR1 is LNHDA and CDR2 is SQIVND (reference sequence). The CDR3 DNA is TGTGCCAGTAGTATGGGGGACAGGGCCCAGTTCTTC. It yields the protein CASSMGDRAQFF.

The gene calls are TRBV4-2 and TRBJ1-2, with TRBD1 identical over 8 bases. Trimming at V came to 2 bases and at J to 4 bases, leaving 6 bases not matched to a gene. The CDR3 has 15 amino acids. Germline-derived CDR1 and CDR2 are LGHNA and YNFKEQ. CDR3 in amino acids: CASSQSGTGSYGYTF. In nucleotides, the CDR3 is TGTGCCAGCAGCCAATCCGGGACAGGAAGCTATGGCTACACCTTC.

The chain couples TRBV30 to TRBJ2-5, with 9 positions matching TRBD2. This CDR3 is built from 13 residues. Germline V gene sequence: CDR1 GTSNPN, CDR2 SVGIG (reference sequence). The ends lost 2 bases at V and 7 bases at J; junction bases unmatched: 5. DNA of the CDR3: TGTGCCTGGAGTCGAAGCGGGGGGAGGACCCAGTACTTC. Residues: CAWSRSGGRTQYF.

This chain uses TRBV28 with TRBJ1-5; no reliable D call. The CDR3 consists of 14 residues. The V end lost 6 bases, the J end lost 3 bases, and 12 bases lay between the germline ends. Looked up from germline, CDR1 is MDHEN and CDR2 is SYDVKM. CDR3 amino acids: CASSETALNQPQHF. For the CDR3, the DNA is TGTGCCAGCAGCGAAACAGCCCTCAATCAGCCCCAGCATTTT.

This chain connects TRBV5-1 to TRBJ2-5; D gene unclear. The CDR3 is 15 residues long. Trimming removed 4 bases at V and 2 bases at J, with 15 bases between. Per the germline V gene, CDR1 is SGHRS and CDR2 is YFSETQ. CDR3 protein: CASSPQPGGQETQYF. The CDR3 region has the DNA TGCGCCAGCAGCCCACAACCAGGTGGACAAGAGACCCAGTACTTC. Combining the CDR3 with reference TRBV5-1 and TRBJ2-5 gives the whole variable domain KAGVTQTPRYLIKTRGQQVTLSCSPISGHRSVSWYQQTPGQGLQFLFEYFSETQRNKGNFPGRFSGRQFSNSRSEMNVSTLELGDSALYLCASSPQPGGQETQYFGPGTRLLVL.

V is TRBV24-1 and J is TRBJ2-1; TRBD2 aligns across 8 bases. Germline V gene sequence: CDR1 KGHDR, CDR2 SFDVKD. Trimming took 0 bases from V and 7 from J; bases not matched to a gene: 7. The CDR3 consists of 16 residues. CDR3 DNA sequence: TGTGCCACCAGTGATTTGCGCCGGGGGGGCCTTAATGAGCAGTTCTTC. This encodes CATSDLRRGGLNEQFF.

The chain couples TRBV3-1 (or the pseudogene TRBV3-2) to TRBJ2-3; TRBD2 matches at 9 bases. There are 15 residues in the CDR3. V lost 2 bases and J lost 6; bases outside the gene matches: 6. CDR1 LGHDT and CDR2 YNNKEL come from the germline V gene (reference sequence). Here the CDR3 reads CASSQNSGGGDTQYF. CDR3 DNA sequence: TGTGCCAGCAGCCAAAATAGCGGGGGAGGCGATACGCAGTATTTT.

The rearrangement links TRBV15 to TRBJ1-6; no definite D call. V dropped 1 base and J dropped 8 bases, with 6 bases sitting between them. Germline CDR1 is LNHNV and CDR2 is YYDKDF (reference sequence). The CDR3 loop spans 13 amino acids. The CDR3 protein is CATSRGRDSPLHF. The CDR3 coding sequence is TGTGCCACCAGCAGAGGGAGAGATTCACCCCTCCACTTT.

CDR3 residues: CASSKTPRDVRDSKFYGYTF. The CDR3 bases are TGTGCCAGCAGCAAAACACCTAGGGATGTCCGGGACAGTAAATTCTATGGCTACACCTTC. The chain combines TRBV21-1 with TRBJ1-2; TRBD1 was called by the table and not checked on the DNA. TRBV21-1 is deemed a pseudogene. This CDR3 has 20 amino acids.

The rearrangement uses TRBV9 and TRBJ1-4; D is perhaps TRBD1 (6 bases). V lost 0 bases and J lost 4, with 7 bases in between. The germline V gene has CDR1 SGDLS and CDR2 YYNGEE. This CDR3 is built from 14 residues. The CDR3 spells CASSVAGVNEKLFF. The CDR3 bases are TGTGCCAGCAGCGTAGCAGGGGTTAATGAAAAACTGTTTTTT.

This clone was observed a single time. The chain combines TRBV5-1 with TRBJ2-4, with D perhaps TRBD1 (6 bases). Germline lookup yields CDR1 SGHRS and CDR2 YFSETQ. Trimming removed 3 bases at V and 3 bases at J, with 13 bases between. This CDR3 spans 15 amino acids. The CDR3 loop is CASSSDSLVKNIQYF. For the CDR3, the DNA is TGCGCCAGCAGCTCGGACAGTCTAGTCAAAAACATTCAGTACTTC.

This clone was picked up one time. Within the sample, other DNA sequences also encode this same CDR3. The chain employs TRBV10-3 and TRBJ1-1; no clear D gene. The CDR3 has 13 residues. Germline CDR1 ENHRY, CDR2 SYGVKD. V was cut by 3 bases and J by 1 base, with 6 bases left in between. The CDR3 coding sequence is TGTGCCATCAGTGACCGGGGGAACACTGAAGCTTTCTTT. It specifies CAISDRGNTEAFF.

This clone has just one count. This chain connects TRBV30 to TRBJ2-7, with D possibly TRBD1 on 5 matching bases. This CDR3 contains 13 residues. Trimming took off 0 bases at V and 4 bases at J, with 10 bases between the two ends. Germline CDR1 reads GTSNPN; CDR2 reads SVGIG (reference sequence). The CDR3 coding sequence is TGTGCCTGGAGTGTGCAGGGTCCTTACGAGCAGTACTTC. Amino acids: CAWSVQGPYEQYF.

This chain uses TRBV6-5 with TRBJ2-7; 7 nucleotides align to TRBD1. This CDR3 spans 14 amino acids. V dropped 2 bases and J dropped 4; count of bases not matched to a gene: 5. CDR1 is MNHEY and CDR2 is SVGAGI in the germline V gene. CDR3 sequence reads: CASSYRDSQYEQYF. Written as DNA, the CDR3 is TGTGCCAGCAGTTACCGGGACAGCCAATACGAGCAGTACTTC.

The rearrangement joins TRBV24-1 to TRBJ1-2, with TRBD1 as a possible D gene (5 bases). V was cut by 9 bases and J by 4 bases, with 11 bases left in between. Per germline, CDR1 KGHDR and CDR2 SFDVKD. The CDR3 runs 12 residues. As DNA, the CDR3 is TGTGCCACCCAGGGTTTGGGCTATGGCTACACCTTC. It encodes CATQGLGYGYTF.

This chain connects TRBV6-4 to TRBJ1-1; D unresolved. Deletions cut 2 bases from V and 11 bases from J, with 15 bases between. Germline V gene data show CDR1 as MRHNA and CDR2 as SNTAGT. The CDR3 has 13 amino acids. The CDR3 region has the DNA TGTGCCAGCAGTGACGAACCACTCGGTCGGGCTTTCTTT. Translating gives CASSDEPLGRAFF.

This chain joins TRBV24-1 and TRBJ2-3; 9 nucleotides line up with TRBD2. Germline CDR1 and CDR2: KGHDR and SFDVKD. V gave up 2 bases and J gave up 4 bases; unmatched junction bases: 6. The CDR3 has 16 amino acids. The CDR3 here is CATSDSGTSQADTQYF. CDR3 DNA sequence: TGTGCCACCAGTGATTCAGGGACTAGCCAGGCAGATACGCAGTATTTT.

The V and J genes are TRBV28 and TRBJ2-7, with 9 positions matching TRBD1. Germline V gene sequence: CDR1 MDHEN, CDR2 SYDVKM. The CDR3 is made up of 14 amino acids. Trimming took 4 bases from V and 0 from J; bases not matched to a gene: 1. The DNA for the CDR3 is TGTGCCAGCAGTTGGGACAGGGTCTCCTACGAGCAGTACTTC. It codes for CASSWDRVSYEQYF.

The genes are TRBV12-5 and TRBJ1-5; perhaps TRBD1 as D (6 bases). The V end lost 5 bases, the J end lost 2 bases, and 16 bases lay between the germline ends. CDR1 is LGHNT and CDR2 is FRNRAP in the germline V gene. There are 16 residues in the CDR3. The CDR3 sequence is CASGRPGTRGNQPQHF. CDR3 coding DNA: TGTGCTAGTGGTCGTCCCGGGACAAGGGGCAATCAGCCCCAGCATTTT.

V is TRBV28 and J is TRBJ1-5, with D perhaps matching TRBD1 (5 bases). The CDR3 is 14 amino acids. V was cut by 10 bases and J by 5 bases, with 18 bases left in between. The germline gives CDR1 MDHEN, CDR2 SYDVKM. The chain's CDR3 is CATNEGEEYQPQHF. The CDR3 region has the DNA TGTGCCACGAACGAAGGGGAGGAGTATCAGCCCCAGCATTTT.

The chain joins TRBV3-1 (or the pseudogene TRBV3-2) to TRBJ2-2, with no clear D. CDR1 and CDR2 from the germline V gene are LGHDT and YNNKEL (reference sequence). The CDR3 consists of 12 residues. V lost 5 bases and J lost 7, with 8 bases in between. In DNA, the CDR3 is TGTGCCAGCAGCAGAAACGGCGGGGAGCTGTTTTTT. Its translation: CASSRNGGELFF.

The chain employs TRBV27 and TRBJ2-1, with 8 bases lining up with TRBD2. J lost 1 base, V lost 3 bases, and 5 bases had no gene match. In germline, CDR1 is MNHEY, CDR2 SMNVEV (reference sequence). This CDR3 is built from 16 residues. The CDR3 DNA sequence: TGTGCCAGCAGTTTTGGAACTAGCGGTTCCTACAATGAGCAGTTCTTC. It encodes CASSFGTSGSYNEQFF.

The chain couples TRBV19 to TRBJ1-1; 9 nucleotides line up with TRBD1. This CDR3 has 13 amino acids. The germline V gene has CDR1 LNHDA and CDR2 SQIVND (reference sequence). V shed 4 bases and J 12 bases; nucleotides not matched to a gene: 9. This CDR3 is CASSRGQGLGTFF. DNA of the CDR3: TGTGCCAGTAGTAGGGGACAGGGCCTCGGAACTTTCTTT. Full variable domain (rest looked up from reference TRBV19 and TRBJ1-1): DGGITQSPKYLFRKEGQNVTLSCEQNLNHDAMYWYRQDPGQGLRLIYYSQIVNDFQKGDIAEGYSVSREKKESFPLTVTSAQKNPTAFYLCASSRGQGLGTFFGQGTRLTVV.

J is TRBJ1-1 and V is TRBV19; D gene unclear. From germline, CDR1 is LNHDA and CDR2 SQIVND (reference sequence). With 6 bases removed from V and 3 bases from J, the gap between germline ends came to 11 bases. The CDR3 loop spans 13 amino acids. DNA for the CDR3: TGTGCCAGTAGAGATAACGGGGACACTGAAGCTTTCTTT. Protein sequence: CASRDNGDTEAFF.

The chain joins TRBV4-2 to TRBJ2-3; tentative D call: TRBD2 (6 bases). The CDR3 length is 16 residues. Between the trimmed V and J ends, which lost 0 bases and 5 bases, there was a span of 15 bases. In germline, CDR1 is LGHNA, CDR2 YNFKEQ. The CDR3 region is CASSQEGTLPRDTQYF. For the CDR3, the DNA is TGTGCCAGCAGCCAAGAAGGGACTCTCCCCCGAGATACGCAGTATTTT.

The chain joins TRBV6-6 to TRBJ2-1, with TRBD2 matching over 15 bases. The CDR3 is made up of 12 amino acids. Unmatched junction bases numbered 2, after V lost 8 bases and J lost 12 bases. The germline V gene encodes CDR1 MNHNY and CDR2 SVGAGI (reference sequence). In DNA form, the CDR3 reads TGTGCCAGCGGACTAGCGGGGGGGCCGCAGTTCTTC. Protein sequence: CASGLAGGPQFF.

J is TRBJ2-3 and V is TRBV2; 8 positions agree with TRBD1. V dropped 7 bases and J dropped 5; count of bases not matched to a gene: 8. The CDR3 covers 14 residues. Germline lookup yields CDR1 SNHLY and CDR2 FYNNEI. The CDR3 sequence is CASTRTGTGDTQYF. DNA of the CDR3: TGTGCCAGCACAAGGACAGGGACGGGAGATACGCAGTATTTT.